This note documents a single TCR beta chain sequence. Its cognate antigen is unknown. This sample was included in a study of early T cells in non-severe SARS-CoV-2 infection. Study background: Chains from this unsorted whole-blood bulk RNA could not be paired.

The CDR3 runs to 15 residues. The germline V gene encodes CDR1 DFQATT and CDR2 SNEGSKA (reference sequence). V gave up 3 bases and J gave up 0 bases; unmatched junction bases: 4. Tagging with unique molecular identifiers was applied to individual cDNA molecules. TCRdb reprocessed the 5' RACE reads via MiXCR and lists one record per CDR3 protein. Among approximately 71,000 distinct CDR3 sequences listed, over 10% were seen once. Study-level findings and limits: CD4 and private specificities were missed by VDJdb matching, which favored anti-spike CD8 responses.

The chain employs TRBV20-1 and TRBJ2-2; 7 bases map to TRBD1. The TCR originated in an adult who was a healthcare worker with PCR-confirmed SARS-CoV-2 infection or an uninfected control (not recorded which). The sample here was whole blood, taken at baseline. The CDR3 coding sequence is TGCAGTGCTAGCCTGACAGGGCCGAACACCGGGGAGCTGTTTTTT. This encodes CSASLTGPNTGELFF.